The T cell receptor (beta chain) described here comes from a study of blood T cells in healthy people across ages. The CDR3 extends over 12 amino acids. Trimming left V 6 bases short and J 5 bases short, with 10 bases between. This clonotype was seen at least ten times. Alongside a J-beta primer mix, a sample-barcoded 5' primer served in a second PCR lasting roughly 6 to 11 cycles. TCRdb re-called the 5' RACE reads with MiXCR, one entry per CDR3 protein. The table records about 670,000 distinct CDR3 sequences, approximately 52% of them present only once. Sample: blood. The receptor's source is a woman older than 75 in good health. This chain connects TRBV12-3 or TRBV12-4 to TRBJ2-5; D remains ambiguous. CDR3 DNA: TGTGCCAGCAGAGCTCGTGGGGAGACCCAGTACTTC. Translated: CASRARGETQYF.